This TCR beta chain is from a study of blood T cell repertoires in COVID-19. Across the whole study: PBMCs, B-cell-depleted T cells, or T cells provided the cDNA or gDNA that made up the material.

Authors' analysis steps: Nucleated cell number was recorded as an estimate derived from reference gene primer amplification. Here immunoSEQ multiplex PCR was the method, and the copy in TCRdb shows in-frame clones only, minus some. From that table come the V and J calls and clone size; the DNA was used to work out D and trimming. This table has tens of thousands of clones, 68% appearing once. V lost 0 bases to trimming and J lost 5 bases; unmatched junction nucleotides: 4. Germline V gene sequence: CDR1 SGDLS, CDR2 YYNGEE. The CDR3 contains 16 residues. The genes are TRBV9 and TRBJ2-3, with 12 bases identical to TRBD2. Input material: peripheral blood. The clonotype comes from a woman in her seventies with acute or convalescent COVID-19. The DNA for the CDR3 is TGTGCCAGCAGCGTAGTTGCTAGCGGGGGGGGAGATACGCAGTATTTT. As protein: CASSVVASGGGDTQYF.